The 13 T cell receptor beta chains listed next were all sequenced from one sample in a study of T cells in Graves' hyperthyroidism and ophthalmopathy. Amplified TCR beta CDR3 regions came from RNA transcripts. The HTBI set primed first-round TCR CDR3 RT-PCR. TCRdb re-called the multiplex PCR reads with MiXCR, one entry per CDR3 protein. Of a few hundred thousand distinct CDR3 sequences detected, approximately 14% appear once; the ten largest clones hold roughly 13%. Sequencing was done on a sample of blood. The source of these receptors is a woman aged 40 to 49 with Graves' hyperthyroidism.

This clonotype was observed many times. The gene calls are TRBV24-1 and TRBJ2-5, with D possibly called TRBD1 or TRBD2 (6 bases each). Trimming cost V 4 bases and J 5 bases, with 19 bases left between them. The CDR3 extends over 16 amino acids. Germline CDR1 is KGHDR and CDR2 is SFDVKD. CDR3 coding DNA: TGTGCCACCAGTGACCGCGATCCGGGGGCGCGGGAGACCCAGTACTTC. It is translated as CATSDRDPGARETQYF.

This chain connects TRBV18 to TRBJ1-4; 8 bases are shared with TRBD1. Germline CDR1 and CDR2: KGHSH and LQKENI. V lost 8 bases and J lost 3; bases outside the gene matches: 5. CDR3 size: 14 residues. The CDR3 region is CASGRTGSNEKLFF. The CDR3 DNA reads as TGTGCCAGCGGGAGGACAGGGTCTAATGAAAAACTGTTTTTT.

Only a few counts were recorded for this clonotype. The CDR3 bases are TGTGCCAGCAGTTTACGATCAAGCTATGGCTACACCTTC. This encodes CASSLRSSYGYTF. The V gene is TRBV12-3 or TRBV12-4, the J gene TRBJ1-2; the D is unclear. The CDR3 is made up of 13 amino acids. The V gene lost 2 bases and the J gene lost 4 bases, with 8 bases spanning the gap.

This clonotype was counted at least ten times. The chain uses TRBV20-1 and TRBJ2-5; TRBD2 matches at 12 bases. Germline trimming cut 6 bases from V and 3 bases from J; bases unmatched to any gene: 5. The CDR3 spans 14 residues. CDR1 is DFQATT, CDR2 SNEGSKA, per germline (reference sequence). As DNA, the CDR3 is TGCAGTGCCCTCCGGACTAGCGGGGAAGAGACCCAGTACTTC. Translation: CSALRTSGEETQYF.

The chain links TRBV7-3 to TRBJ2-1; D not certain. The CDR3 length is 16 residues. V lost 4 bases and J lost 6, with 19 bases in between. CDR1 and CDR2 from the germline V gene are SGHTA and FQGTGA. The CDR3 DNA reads TGTGCCAGCAGCTGGTGGGTAACGGAAGAAAGCAATGAGCAGTTCTTC. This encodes CASSWWVTEESNEQFF.

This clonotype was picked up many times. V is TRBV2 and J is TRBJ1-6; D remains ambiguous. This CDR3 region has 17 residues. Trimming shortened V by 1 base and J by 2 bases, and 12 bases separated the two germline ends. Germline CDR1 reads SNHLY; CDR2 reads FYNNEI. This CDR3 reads CASSEGGSSTYNSPLHF. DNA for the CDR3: TGTGCCAGCAGTGAAGGCGGCAGCTCGACCTATAATTCACCCCTCCACTTT.

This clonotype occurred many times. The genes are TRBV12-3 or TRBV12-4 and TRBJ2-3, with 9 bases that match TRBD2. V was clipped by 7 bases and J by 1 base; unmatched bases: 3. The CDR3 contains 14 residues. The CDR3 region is CASNLAGGTDTQYF. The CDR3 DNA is TGTGCCAGCAACTTAGCGGGAGGCACAGATACGCAGTATTTT.

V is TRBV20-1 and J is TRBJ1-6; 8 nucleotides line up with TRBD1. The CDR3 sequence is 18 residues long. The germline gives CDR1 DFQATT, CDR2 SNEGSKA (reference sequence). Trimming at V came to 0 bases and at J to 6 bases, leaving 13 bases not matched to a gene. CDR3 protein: CSARDPGQATFPNSPLHF. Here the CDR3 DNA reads TGCAGTGCTAGAGATCCGGGACAGGCTACATTCCCTAATTCACCCCTCCACTTT.

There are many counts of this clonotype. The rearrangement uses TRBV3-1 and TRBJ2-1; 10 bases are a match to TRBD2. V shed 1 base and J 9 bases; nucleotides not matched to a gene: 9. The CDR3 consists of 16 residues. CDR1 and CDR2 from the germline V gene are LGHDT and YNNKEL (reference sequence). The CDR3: CASSQGVLAGVPEQFF. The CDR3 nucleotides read TGTGCCAGCAGCCAAGGAGTCCTAGCGGGAGTCCCTGAGCAGTTCTTC.

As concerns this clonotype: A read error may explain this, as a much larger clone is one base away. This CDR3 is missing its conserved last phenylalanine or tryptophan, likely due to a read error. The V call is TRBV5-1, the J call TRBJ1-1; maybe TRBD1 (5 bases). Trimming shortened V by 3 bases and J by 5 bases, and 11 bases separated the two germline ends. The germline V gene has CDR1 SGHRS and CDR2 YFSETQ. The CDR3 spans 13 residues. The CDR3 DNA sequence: TGCGCCAGCAGCTCGGGACGAGGGACTGAAGCTTTCTCT. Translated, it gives CASSSGRGTEAFS.

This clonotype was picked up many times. This CDR3 is CASSFGDRGLGNIQYF. In DNA form, the CDR3 reads TGTGCCAGCAGTTTCGGCGACAGGGGGCTAGGGAACATTCAGTACTTC. The chain is built from TRBV28 and TRBJ2-4, with 10 positions matching TRBD1. V shed 3 bases, J shed 7 bases, and the junction held 9 bases outside the gene matches. The CDR3 has 16 amino acids. CDR1 MDHEN and CDR2 SYDVKM come from the germline V gene.

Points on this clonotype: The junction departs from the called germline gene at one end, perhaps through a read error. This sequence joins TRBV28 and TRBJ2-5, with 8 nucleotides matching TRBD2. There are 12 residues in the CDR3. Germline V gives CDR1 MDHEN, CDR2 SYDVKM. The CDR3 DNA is TGTGCCGGCAGTGCCTGGACTAGCCTCGTGTACTTC. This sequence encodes CAGSAWTSLVYF.

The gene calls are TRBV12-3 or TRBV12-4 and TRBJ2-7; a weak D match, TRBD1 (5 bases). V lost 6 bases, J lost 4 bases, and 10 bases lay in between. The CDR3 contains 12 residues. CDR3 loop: CASRKDTYEQYF. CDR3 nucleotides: TGTGCCAGCAGAAAGGACACATACGAGCAGTACTTC.